This note documents a single T cell receptor beta chain sequence. The antigen is unknown. This entry belongs to a study of T cell repertoires in cytomegalovirus infection. Study as a whole: Indicated by public TCR beta signatures were CMV infection and matching HLA type. Study-level points and caveats: CMV carriers with the relevant HLA were identified by cumulative public TCR beta family frequency. The ex vivo response showed dominance by HLA-C-restricted CMV-specific TCR beta clonotypes.

TCRdb passed the reads through MiXCR, listing each CDR3 protein once. The sample consists of some 400,000 distinct CDR3 sequences, roughly 30% of them appearing once. V lost 1 base, J lost 10 bases, and 11 bases lay in between. The CDR3 has 14 residues. This receptor was identified in a human donor in good health (CMV status not recorded). Some clones in this sample may be carry-over from other donors' samples. The sequenced sample was PBMCs. The chain recombines TRBV12-3 or TRBV12-4 with TRBJ1-6; maybe TRBD1 (5 bases). CDR3 protein: CASSLGVQGSPLHF. The CDR3 nucleotides are TGTGCCAGCAGTTTAGGGGTGCAGGGATCACCCCTCCACTTT.